This TCR beta chain came from a study of T cell repertoires in cytomegalovirus infection. Study background: The public TCR beta signatures pointed to both CMV infection and matching HLA type.

TCRdb analysed the reads with MiXCR anew, one entry per CDR3 protein. The sample yields about 260,000 distinct CDR3 sequences, roughly 15% seen once. This clonotype was seen many times. Its antigen is unidentified. Findings of the study overall: Public TCR beta family frequency separated CMV-and-HLA carriers, including in an independent cohort. HLA-C-restricted TCR beta clonotypes specific for CMV led the ex vivo response.

Sequencing used PBMCs. The receptor was isolated from a human donor in good health (CMV status not recorded). Some clones in this sample may be carry-over from other donors' samples.

CDR3 DNA: TGTGCCAGCAGCTCGGCGGACGGGGGAGGGCCCCAGCATTTT. Amino acid sequence: CASSSADGGGPQHF. The V gene is TRBV7-2, the J gene TRBJ1-5, with D perhaps matching TRBD1 (5 bases). Germline CDR1 and CDR2: SGHTA and FQGNSA. This CDR3 has 14 amino acids. The V and J ends lost 4 bases and 9 bases respectively, with 16 bases between them. The variable domain in full, completed from reference TRBV7-2 and TRBJ1-5, reads GAGVSQSPSNKVTEKGKDVELRCDPISGHTALYWYRQSLGQGLEFLIYFQGNSAPDKSGLPSDRFSAERTGGSVSTLTIQRTQQEDSAVYLCASSSADGGGPQHFGDGTRLSIL.